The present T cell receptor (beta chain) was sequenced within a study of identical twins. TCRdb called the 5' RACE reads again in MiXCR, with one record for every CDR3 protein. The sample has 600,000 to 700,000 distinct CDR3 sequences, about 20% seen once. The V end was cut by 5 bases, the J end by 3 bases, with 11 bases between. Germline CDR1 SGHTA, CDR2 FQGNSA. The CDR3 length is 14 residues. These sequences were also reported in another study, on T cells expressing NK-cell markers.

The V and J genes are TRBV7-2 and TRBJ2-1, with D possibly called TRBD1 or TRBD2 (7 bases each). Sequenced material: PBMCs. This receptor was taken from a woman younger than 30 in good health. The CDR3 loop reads CASSAGGVYNEQFF. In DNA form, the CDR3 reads TGTGCCAGCAGCGCAGGGGGGGTCTACAATGAGCAGTTCTTC.